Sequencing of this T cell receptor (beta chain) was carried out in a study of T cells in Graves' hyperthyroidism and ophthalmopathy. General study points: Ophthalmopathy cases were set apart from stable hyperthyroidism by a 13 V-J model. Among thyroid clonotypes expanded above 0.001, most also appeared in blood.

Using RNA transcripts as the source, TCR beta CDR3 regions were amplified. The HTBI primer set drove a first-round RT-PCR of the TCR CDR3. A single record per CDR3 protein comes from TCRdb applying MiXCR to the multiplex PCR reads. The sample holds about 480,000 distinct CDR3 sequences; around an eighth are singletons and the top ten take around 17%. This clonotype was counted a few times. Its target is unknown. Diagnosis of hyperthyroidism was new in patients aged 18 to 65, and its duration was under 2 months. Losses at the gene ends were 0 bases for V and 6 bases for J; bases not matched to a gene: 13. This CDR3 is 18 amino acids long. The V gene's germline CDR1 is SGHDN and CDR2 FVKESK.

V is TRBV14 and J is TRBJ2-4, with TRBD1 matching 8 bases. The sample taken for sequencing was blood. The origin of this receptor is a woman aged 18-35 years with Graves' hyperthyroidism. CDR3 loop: CASSQDSRTGSRRNIQYF. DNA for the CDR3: TGTGCCAGCAGCCAAGATTCCCGGACAGGGAGTCGTAGAAACATTCAGTACTTC.